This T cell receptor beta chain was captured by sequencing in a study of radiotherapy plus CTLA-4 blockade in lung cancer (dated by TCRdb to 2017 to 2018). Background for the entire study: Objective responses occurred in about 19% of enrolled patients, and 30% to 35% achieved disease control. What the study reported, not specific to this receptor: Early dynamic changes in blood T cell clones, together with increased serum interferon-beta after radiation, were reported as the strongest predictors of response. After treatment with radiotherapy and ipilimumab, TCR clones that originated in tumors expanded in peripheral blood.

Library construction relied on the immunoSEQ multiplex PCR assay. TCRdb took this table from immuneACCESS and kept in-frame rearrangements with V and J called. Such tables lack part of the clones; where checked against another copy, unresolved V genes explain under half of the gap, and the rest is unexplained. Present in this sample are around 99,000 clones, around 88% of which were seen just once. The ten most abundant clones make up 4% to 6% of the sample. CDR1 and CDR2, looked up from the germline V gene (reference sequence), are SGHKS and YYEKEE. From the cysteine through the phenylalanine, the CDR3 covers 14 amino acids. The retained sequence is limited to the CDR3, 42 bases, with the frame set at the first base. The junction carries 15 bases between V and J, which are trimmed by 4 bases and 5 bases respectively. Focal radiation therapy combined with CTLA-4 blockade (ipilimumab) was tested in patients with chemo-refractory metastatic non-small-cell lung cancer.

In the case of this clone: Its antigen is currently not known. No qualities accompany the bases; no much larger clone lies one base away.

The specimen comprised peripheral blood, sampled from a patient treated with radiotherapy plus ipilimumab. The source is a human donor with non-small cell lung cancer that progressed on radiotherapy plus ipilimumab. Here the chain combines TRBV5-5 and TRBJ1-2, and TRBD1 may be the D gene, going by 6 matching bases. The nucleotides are TGTGCCAGCAGCAAGGACAGTGGGGGGTATGGCTACACCTTC. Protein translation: CASSKDSGGYGYTF.